This paragraph covers one T cell receptor (beta chain) sequence. This entry belongs to a study of OX40 agonist ivuxolimab in advanced cancers. Study-wide background: A partial response was reached by three patients: one with hepatocellular carcinoma and two with cutaneous melanoma.

The table came from immunoSEQ multiplex PCR; TCRdb's copy has only in-frame clones and leaves some out. The repertoire holds 16,000 or so clones, with 70% as singletons. This clonotype was sampled from an adult with an advanced solid tumor such as melanoma, head and neck, liver or kidney cancer. Material: CD4+ or CD8+ T cells sorted from blood, obtained in a trial of the OX40 agonist ivuxolimab.

CDR3 DNA sequence: TGTGCCAGTGTTGCAGGGTTAAGTGAAGAGACCCAGTACTTC. This codes for CASVAGLSEETQYF. The chain recombines TRBV28 with TRBJ2-5; weak D call: TRBD1 (5 bases). The V and J ends lost 9 bases and 3 bases respectively, with 17 bases between them. This CDR3 spans 14 amino acids. Germline values: CDR1 MDHEN, CDR2 SYDVKM.